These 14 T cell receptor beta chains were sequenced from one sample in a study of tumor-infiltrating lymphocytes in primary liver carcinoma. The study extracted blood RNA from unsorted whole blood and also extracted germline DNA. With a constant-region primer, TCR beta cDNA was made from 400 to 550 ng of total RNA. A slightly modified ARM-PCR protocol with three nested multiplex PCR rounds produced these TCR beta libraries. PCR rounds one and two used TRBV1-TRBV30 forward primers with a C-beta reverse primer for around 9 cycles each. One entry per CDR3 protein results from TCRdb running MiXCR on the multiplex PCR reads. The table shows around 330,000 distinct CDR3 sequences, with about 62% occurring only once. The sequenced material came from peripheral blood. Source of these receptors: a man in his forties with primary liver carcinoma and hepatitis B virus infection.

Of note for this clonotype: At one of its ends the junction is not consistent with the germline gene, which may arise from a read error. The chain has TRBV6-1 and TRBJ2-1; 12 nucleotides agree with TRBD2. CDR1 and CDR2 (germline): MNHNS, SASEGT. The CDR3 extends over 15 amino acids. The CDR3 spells CASSGGTSGFNEQSF. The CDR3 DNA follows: TGTGCCAGTAGTGGGGGGACTAGCGGGTTCAATGAGCAGTCCTTC.

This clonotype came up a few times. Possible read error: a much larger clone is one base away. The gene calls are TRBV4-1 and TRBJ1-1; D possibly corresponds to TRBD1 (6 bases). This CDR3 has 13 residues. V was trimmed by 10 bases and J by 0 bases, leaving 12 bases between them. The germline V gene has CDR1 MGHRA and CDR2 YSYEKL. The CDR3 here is CANRVSMNTEAFF. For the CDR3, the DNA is TGCGCCAACAGGGTCTCTATGAACACTGAAGCTTTCTTT.

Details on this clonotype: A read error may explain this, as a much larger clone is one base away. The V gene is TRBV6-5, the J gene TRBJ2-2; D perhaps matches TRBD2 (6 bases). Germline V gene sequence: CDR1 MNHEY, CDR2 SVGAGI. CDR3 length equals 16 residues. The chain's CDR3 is CTSRPSGTRRGGELFF. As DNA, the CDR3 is TGTACCAGCAGACCGTCCGGGACTCGAAGAGGCGGGGAGCTGTTTTTT.

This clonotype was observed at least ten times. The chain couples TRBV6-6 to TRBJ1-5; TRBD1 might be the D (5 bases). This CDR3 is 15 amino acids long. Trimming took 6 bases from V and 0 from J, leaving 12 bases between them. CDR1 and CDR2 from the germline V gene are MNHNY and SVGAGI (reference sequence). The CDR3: CASRDGTVSNQPQHF. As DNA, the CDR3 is TGTGCCAGCAGGGATGGGACGGTTAGCAATCAGCCCCAGCATTTT.

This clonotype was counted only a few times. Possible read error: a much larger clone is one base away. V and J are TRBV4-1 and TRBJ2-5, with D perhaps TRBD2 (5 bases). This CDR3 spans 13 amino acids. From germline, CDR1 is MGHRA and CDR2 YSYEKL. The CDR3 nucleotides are TGCGTCAGCAGCCAAGCGGTTAGCGAGACCCAGTACTTC. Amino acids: CVSSQAVSETQYF.

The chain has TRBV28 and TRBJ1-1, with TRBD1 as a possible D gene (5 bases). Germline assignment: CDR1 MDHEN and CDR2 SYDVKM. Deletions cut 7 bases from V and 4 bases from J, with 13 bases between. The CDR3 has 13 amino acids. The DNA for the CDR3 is TGTGCCAGCATAACGGACATCGGCACTGAAGCTTTCTTT. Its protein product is CASITDIGTEAFF. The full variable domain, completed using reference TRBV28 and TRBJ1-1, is DVKVTQSSRYLVKRTGEKVFLECVQDMDHENMFWYRQDPGLGLRLIYFSYDVKMKEKGDIPEGYSVSREKKERFSLILESASTNQTSMYLCASITDIGTEAFFGQGTRLTVV.

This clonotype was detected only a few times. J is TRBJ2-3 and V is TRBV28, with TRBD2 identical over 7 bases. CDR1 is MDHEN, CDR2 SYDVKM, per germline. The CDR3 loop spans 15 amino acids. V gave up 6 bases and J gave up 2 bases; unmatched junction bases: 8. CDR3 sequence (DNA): TGTGCCAGCAGAGCGAGCGGGGCCACCACAGATACGCAGTATTTT. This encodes CASRASGATTDTQYF.

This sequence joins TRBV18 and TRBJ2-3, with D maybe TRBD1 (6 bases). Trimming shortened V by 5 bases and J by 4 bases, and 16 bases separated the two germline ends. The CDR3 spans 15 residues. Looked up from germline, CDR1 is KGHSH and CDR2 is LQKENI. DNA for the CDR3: TGTGCCAGCTCAACCAGGACAGTTCCAGCAGATACGCAGTATTTT. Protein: CASSTRTVPADTQYF.

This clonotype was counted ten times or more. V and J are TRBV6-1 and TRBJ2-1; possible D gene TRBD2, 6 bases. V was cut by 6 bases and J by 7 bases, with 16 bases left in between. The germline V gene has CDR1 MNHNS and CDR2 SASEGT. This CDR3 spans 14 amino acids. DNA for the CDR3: TGTGCCAGCAGACCGCGGGACGGTTTTAATGAGCAGTTCTTC. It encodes CASRPRDGFNEQFF.

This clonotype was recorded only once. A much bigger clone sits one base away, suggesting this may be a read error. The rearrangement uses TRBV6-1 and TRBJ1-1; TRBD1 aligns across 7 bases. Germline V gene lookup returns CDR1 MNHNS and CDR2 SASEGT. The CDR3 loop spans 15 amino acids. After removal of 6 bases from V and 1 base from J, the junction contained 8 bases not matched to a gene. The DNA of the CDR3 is TGTGCCAGCAGACTACAGACAGGGAGGAACACTGAAGCTTTCTTT. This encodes CASRLQTGRNTEAFF.

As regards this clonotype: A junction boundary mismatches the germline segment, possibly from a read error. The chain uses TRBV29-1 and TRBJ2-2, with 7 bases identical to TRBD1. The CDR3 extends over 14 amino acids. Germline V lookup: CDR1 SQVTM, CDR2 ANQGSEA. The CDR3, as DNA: TGCAGCGTGGAAATGAAGGTGGGGGCAGGGGGGCTGTTTTTT. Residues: CSVEMKVGAGGLFF.

In nucleotides, the CDR3 is TGTGCCAGCAGTCACCTTCGGACAGTGACTGAAAAACTGTTTTTT. It codes for CASSHLRTVTEKLFF. This chain links TRBV11-2 with TRBJ1-4; weak D call: TRBD1 (6 bases). V was shortened by 6 bases and J by 7 bases, with 18 bases between the two germline ends. Looked up from germline, CDR1 is SGHAT and CDR2 is FQNNGV. This CDR3 contains 15 residues.

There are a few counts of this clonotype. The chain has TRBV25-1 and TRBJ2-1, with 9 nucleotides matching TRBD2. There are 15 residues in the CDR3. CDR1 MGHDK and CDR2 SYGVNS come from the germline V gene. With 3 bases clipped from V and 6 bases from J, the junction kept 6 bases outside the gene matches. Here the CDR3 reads CASSDIAGGSNEQFF. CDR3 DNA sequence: TGTGCCAGCAGTGACATCGCGGGAGGGTCCAATGAGCAGTTCTTC. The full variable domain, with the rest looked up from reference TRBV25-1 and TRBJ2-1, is EADIYQTPRYLVIGTGKKITLECSQTMGHDKMYWYQQDPGMELHLIHYSYGVNSTEKGDLSSESTVSRIRTEHFPLTLESARPSHTSQYLCASSDIAGGSNEQFFGPGTRLTVL.

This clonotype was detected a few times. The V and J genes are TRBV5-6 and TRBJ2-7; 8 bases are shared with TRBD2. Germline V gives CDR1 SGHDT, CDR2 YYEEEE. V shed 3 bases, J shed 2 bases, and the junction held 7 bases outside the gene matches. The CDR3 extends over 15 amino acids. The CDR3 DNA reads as TGTGCCAGCAGCTCTACCGGGACTAGGACCTACGAGCAGTACTTC. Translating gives CASSSTGTRTYEQYF.